This T cell receptor beta chain was identified in a study of blood T cell repertoires in COVID-19. How the authors handled the data: Researchers report that nucleated cell counts were estimated from reference gene primer amplification. TCRdb's copy holds only in-frame clones and misses some; the assay was immunoSEQ multiplex PCR. That table supplies the V and J calls and clone size; D and trimming were determined from the DNA. Seen here are roughly 520,000 clones, 88% observed once, and the top ten hold approximately 2%. This CDR3 has 14 residues. Between the trimmed V and J ends, which lost 3 bases and 2 bases, there was a span of 8 bases. Per the germline V gene, CDR1 is SEHNR and CDR2 is FQNEAQ (reference sequence). Participant-reported clinical history was the basis for cohort assignment. Cohort 3 donors counted as recovered after two negative PCRs, clearance, or resolved symptoms.

Sequenced: PBMCs or T cells enriched from blood (not recorded which). The rearrangement links TRBV7-9 to TRBJ2-1; maybe TRBD1 (6 bases). The sequence derives from a woman aged 40 to 49 who had recovered from COVID-19. The CDR3: CASSFGQTYNEQFF. CDR3 DNA sequence: TGTGCCAGCAGCTTTGGACAGACCTACAATGAGCAGTTCTTC.